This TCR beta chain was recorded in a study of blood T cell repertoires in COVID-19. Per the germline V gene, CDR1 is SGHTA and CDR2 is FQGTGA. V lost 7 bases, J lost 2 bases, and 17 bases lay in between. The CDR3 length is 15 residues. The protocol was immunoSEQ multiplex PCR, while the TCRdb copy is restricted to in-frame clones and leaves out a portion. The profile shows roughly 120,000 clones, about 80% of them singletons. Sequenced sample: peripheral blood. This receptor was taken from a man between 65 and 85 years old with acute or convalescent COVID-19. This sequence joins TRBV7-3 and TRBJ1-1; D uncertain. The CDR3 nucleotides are TGTGCCAGCAACCACCCTAGGCATTTTAACACTGAAGCTTTCTTT. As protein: CASNHPRHFNTEAFF.